This passage covers 28 T cell receptor beta chains from one sample sequenced in a study of early T cells in non-severe SARS-CoV-2 infection. TCRdb used MiXCR to reprocess the 5' RACE reads, holding one entry per CDR3 protein. The sample has 95,000 to 120,000 distinct CDR3 sequences, about an eighth seen once. The sequenced material came from whole blood. Source of these receptors: an adult who was a healthcare worker with PCR-confirmed SARS-CoV-2 infection or an uninfected control (not recorded which).

This clonotype was seen many times. The CDR3 coding sequence is TGTGCCAGCAGCCAAGATTGGACAGGGTGGGCTGAAGCTTTCTTT. Its protein is CASSQDWTGWAEAFF. The rearrangement links TRBV3-1 to TRBJ1-1, with 8 nucleotides matching TRBD1. V shed 0 bases and J 6 bases; nucleotides not matched to a gene: 6. Germline V gene lookup returns CDR1 LGHDT and CDR2 YNNKEL (reference sequence). The CDR3 sequence is 15 residues long.

At least ten counts were recorded for this clonotype. J is TRBJ2-1 and V is TRBV7-3; a weak D match, TRBD1 (5 bases). The CDR3 covers 16 residues. Germline CDR1 reads SGHTA; CDR2 reads FQGTGA. Trimming took off 5 bases at V and 0 bases at J, with 14 bases between the two ends. DNA of the CDR3: TGTGCCAGCAGCCTCACCAGGGTAGGCTCCTACAATGAGCAGTTCTTC. It translates to CASSLTRVGSYNEQFF.

At least ten counts were recorded for this clonotype. The rearrangement joins TRBV12-3 or TRBV12-4 to TRBJ2-1; D is unresolved. The CDR3 has 15 residues. V was clipped by 7 bases and J by 6 bases, with 19 bases between them. The CDR3 region has the DNA TGTGCCAGCACTGCTACCTCGCCCCCCGGCAATGAGCAGTTCTTC. Encoded protein: CASTATSPPGNEQFF.

This chain connects TRBV20-1 to TRBJ1-2; D remains ambiguous. Germline assignment: CDR1 DFQATT and CDR2 SNEGSKA (reference sequence). The CDR3 sequence is 14 residues long. With 2 bases removed from V and 4 bases from J, the gap between germline ends came to 14 bases. The CDR3: CSARPPGSGYGYTF. CDR3 nucleotides: TGCAGTGCTAGACCCCCAGGATCGGGCTATGGCTACACCTTC.

This clonotype was seen many times. In nucleotides, the CDR3 is TGCAGCGTTGAAGATTGGGGGAATGGGAGGGTGAACACTGAAGCTTTCTTT. Translated: CSVEDWGNGRVNTEAFF. The chain joins TRBV29-1 to TRBJ1-1, with D tentatively TRBD1 (5 bases). This CDR3 is 17 amino acids long. Per the germline V gene, CDR1 is SQVTM and CDR2 is ANQGSEA. V gave up 0 bases and J gave up 0 bases, with 17 bases separating them.

This clonotype was counted only a few times. This chain links TRBV29-1 with TRBJ1-3; D unresolved. V was cut by 7 bases and J by 0 bases, with 10 bases left in between. The CDR3 spans 13 residues. The germline V gene encodes CDR1 SQVTM and CDR2 ANQGSEA. The chain's CDR3 is CSASLFSGNTIYF. Written as DNA, the CDR3 is TGCAGCGCGTCTCTATTCTCTGGAAACACCATATATTTT.

Many counts were recorded for this clonotype. The chain combines TRBV6-1 with TRBJ1-2; D remains unclear. Germline CDR1 reads MNHNS; CDR2 reads SASEGT. This CDR3 has 11 amino acids. V lost 7 bases and J lost 3, with 6 bases in between. CDR3 in DNA: TGTGCCAGCAATCAGGACTATGGCTACACCTTC. This sequence encodes CASNQDYGYTF.

This chain links TRBV6-2 or TRBV6-3 with TRBJ2-1, with D perhaps matching TRBD2 (8 bases). Germline V lookup: CDR1 MNHEY, CDR2 SVGEGT. V was cut by 3 bases and J by 3 bases, with 33 bases left in between. The CDR3 is 22 residues long. The CDR3 here is CASSYATKVDEGQRGYYNEQFF. The CDR3 DNA sequence: TGTGCCAGCAGTTATGCGACTAAGGTTGATGAGGGACAGCGGGGGTACTACAATGAGCAGTTCTTC.

This clonotype was seen repeatedly, ten times or more. This rearrangement joins TRBV5-1 to TRBJ1-2; tentatively, D is TRBD1 (5 bases). Germline lookup yields CDR1 SGHRS and CDR2 YFSETQ. This CDR3 has 15 residues. Trimming removed 2 bases at V and 4 bases at J, with 15 bases between. The CDR3 protein is CASSLSLGQGYGYTF. The CDR3 region has the DNA TGCGCCAGCAGCTTATCCCTCGGACAAGGCTATGGCTACACCTTC.

This clonotype has ten or more counts. This chain joins TRBV7-8 and TRBJ2-3, with TRBD2 as a possible D gene (6 bases). Between the trimmed V and J ends, which lost 3 bases and 4 bases, there was a span of 11 bases. This CDR3 comprises 14 residues. Germline values: CDR1 SGHVS, CDR2 FQNEAQ. The CDR3 loop reads CASSFSAGPDTQYF. The CDR3 bases are TGTGCCAGCAGCTTCAGCGCGGGGCCAGATACGCAGTATTTT.

A few counts support this clonotype. The chain joins TRBV20-1 to TRBJ1-2; no reliable D call. The ends were cut back, 3 bases at V and 4 bases at J, with 15 bases in the middle. This CDR3 has 14 residues. Germline loops: CDR1 DFQATT, CDR2 SNEGSKA (reference sequence). The CDR3 nucleotides are TGCAGTGCTAGGGTCGTAGAACGGATCTATGGCTACACCTTC. Encoded protein: CSARVVERIYGYTF.

CDR3 DNA sequence: TGTGCCAGCAGTGCCCTACAGGGAAACGGCCTCCACTTT. Protein sequence: CASSALQGNGLHF. This chain uses TRBV27 with TRBJ1-6; tentatively, D is TRBD1 (6 bases). CDR1 and CDR2 from the germline V gene are MNHEY and SMNVEV (reference sequence). V dropped 5 bases and J dropped 15 bases, with 17 bases sitting between them. The CDR3 loop spans 13 amino acids.

The chain is built from TRBV21-1 and TRBJ2-7; no check of the table's D call, TRBD2, against the DNA was made. TRBV21-1 is a recognized pseudogene. The CDR3 is 16 amino acids. The CDR3 nucleotides are TGTGCCAGCAGCACGAGGACTAGCGTTGGGTCCTACGAGCAGTACTTC. It encodes CASSTRTSVGSYEQYF.

This clonotype was picked up many times. V gene TRBV12-3 or TRBV12-4 combines with J gene TRBJ2-6; 7 nucleotides agree with TRBD1. The CDR3 sequence is 15 residues long. Unmatched junction bases numbered 3, after V lost 5 bases and J lost 2 bases. CDR3 sequence: CASSKQGPGANVLTF. CDR3 DNA sequence: TGTGCCAGCAGTAAACAGGGGCCTGGGGCCAACGTCCTGACTTTC.

There are a few counts of this clonotype. The V call is TRBV20-1, the J call TRBJ2-3; 12 nucleotides line up with TRBD2. The V and J ends lost 5 bases and 8 bases, in that order; junction bases with no gene match: 5. The germline gives CDR1 DFQATT, CDR2 SNEGSKA (reference sequence). This CDR3 contains 13 residues. The CDR3 DNA reads as TGCAGTGCTCGGACTAGCGGGATCGGTACGCAGTATTTT. Translation: CSARTSGIGTQYF.

The table lists this clonotype with a few counts. The V and J genes are TRBV29-1 and TRBJ1-2; D unclear. Germline assignment: CDR1 SQVTM and CDR2 ANQGSEA. V dropped 3 bases and J dropped 4 bases, with 9 bases sitting between them. The length of the CDR3 is 12 residues. CDR3 DNA: TGCAGCGTTGAGAGGCGGCCCTATGGCTACACCTTC. Translating gives CSVERRPYGYTF. The whole variable domain, filled in from reference TRBV29-1 and TRBJ1-2, reads SAVISQKPSRDICQRGTSLTIQCQVDSQVTMMFWYRQQPGQSLTLIATANQGSEATYESGFVIDKFPISRPNLTFSTLTVSNMSPEDSSIYLCSVERRPYGYTFGSGTRLTVV.

This clonotype was counted a few times. The chain recombines TRBV11-2 with TRBJ2-5, with D perhaps TRBD1 (5 bases). Germline values: CDR1 SGHAT, CDR2 FQNNGV. CDR3 size: 15 residues. V gave up 1 base and J gave up 1 base, with 10 bases separating them. In DNA form, the CDR3 reads TGTGCCAGCAGCTTAGTGCGGACACTCCAAGAGACCCAGTACTTC. This gives the protein CASSLVRTLQETQYF.

The genes are TRBV28 and TRBJ2-7, with 8 bases matching TRBD1. J was trimmed by 2 bases and V by 7 bases; bases with no gene match: 7. Per the germline V gene, CDR1 is MDHEN and CDR2 is SYDVKM. CDR3 length: 14 residues. CDR3 loop: CASTPRTGTYEQYF. The DNA for the CDR3 is TGTGCCAGCACCCCGCGGACAGGGACCTACGAGCAGTACTTC.

The V and J genes are TRBV13 and TRBJ2-7; D gene ambiguous. V was cut by 4 bases and J by 7 bases, with 14 bases left in between. The CDR3 has 13 residues. Germline CDR1 is PRHDT and CDR2 is FYEKMQ (reference sequence). The CDR3 protein is CASSSSGVLEQYF. The CDR3 coding sequence is TGTGCCAGCAGCTCCAGTGGGGTCCTGGAGCAGTACTTC.

The chain is built from TRBV20-1 and TRBJ1-5; possibly TRBD1 for D (5 bases). The CDR3 totals 14 residues. Trimming stripped 4 bases from V and 0 bases from J, with 10 bases between. Germline V lookup: CDR1 DFQATT, CDR2 SNEGSKA (reference sequence). CDR3 nucleotides: TGCAGTGCTAAGACCGACAGTAGCAATCAGCCCCAGCATTTT. Translating it yields CSAKTDSSNQPQHF.

This clonotype showed up many times. The J gene is TRBJ1-1, the V gene TRBV4-2; TRBD1 is a possible D gene (5 bases). The V gene's germline CDR1 is LGHNA and CDR2 YNFKEQ. The V end lost 0 bases, the J end lost 6 bases, and 11 bases lay between the germline ends. The CDR3 contains 14 residues. Here the CDR3 reads CASSQEGGGAEAFF. In DNA form, the CDR3 reads TGTGCCAGCAGCCAAGAAGGCGGGGGGGCTGAAGCTTTCTTT.

This chain joins TRBV10-1 and TRBJ2-1; 7 positions agree with TRBD1. The CDR3 totals 17 residues. Germline values: CDR1 WNHNN, CDR2 SYGVQD (reference sequence). The ends lost 3 bases at V and 5 bases at J; junction bases unmatched: 13. The CDR3, as DNA: TGCGCCAGCAGTGATCTCCCAACAGGGGTAAGGGACAATGAGCAGTTCTTC. It encodes CASSDLPTGVRDNEQFF.

This clonotype was counted ten times or more. The chain links TRBV5-1 to TRBJ2-1, with TRBD2 matching over 10 bases. V trimming: 3 bases; J trimming: 6 bases; junction bases outside the gene matches: 9. CDR3 size: 16 residues. Germline assignment: CDR1 SGHRS and CDR2 YFSETQ. As DNA, the CDR3 is TGCGCCAGCAGCTCGGGGACTAGCGTCGAATTCAATGAGCAGTTCTTC. This gives the protein CASSSGTSVEFNEQFF.

This chain connects TRBV28 to TRBJ1-2, with a possible D match to TRBD1 (6 bases). Trimming took off 4 bases at V and 8 bases at J, with 11 bases between the two ends. Germline V gene lookup returns CDR1 MDHEN and CDR2 SYDVKM. This CDR3 is 12 amino acids long. The CDR3 DNA is TGTGCCAGCAGTTCACAGGGAGGCGGCTACACCTTC. It translates to CASSSQGGGYTF.

As regards this clonotype: At one end, the junction sequence differs from germline, possibly due to a read error. The chain uses TRBV9 and TRBJ2-1, with D uncertain. The germline V gene encodes CDR1 SGDLS and CDR2 YYNGEE. The CDR3 runs to 16 residues. DNA for the CDR3: TGTGCCAGCAGCGTCGGCAGCGAACCATCCTGCAATGAGCAGTTCTTC. Protein product: CASSVGSEPSCNEQFF.

The table lists this clonotype with many counts. The chain is built from TRBV20-1 and TRBJ2-3; 7 nucleotides match TRBD1. Germline trimming cut 3 bases from V and 2 bases from J; bases unmatched to any gene: 8. Germline-derived CDR1 and CDR2 are DFQATT and SNEGSKA (reference sequence). The CDR3 runs to 15 residues. CDR3 region: CSASLGQSYTDTQYF. CDR3 coding DNA: TGCAGTGCTAGCCTGGGACAGAGTTACACAGATACGCAGTATTTT.

This clonotype has a count of ten or more. The chain uses TRBV7-2 and TRBJ2-7; 9 bases are a match to TRBD2. Per germline, CDR1 SGHTA and CDR2 FQGNSA. V shed 1 base and J 2 bases; nucleotides not matched to a gene: 3. The CDR3 totals 15 residues. The CDR3 coding sequence is TGTGCCAGCAGCTTAGGGACTAGCGCGACCTACGAGCAGTACTTC. Its protein product is CASSLGTSATYEQYF.

This clonotype was counted ten times or more. CDR3 sequence (DNA): TGTGCCAGCAGAACAGGGGTCTCACCCCTCCACTTT. As protein: CASRTGVSPLHF. The gene calls are TRBV11-2 and TRBJ1-6; TRBD1 aligns across 7 bases. Per germline, CDR1 SGHAT and CDR2 FQNNGV. This CDR3 is built from 12 residues. V shed 6 bases, J shed 10 bases, and the junction held 3 bases outside the gene matches.